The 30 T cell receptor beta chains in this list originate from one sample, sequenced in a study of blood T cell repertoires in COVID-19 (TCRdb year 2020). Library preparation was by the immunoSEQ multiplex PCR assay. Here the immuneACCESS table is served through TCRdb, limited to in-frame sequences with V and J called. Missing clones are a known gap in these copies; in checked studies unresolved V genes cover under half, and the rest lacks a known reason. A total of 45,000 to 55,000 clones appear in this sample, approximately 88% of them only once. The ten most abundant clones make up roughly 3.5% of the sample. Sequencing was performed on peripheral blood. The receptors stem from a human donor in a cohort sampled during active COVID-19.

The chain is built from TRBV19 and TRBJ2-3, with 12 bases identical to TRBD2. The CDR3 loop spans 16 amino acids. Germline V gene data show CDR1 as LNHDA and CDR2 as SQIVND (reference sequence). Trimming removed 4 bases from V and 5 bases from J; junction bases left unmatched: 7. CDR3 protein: CASSKKTSGGRDTQYF. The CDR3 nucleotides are TGTGCCAGTAGTAAAAAGACTAGCGGGGGACGAGATACGCAGTATTTT.

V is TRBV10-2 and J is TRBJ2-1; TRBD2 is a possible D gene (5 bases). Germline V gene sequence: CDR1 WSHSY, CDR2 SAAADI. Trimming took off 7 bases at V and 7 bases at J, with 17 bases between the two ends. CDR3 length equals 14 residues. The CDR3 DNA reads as TGCGCCAGCAAGTCCCGGGAACTGCGAAATGAGCAGTTCTTC. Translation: CASKSRELRNEQFF.

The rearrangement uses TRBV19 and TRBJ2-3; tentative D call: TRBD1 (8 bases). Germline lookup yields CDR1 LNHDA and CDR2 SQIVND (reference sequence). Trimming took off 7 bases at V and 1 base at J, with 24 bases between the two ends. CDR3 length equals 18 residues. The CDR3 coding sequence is TGTGCCAGTACCCAGCGGGGAACAGGGGGTATGCGCACAGATACGCAGTATTTT. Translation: CASTQRGTGGMRTDTQYF.

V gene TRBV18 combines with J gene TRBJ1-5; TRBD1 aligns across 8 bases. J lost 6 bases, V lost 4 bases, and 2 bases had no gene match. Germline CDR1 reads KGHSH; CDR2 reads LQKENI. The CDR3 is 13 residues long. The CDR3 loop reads CASSLQGAQPQHF. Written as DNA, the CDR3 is TGTGCCAGCTCACTCCAGGGGGCTCAGCCCCAGCATTTT.

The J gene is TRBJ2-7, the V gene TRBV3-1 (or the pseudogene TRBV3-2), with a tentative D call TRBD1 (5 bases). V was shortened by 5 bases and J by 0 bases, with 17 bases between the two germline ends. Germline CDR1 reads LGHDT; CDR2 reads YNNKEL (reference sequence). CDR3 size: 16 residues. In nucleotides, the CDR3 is TGTGCCAGCAGCTTGAGTTGGGGCCGCTCCTCCTACGAGCAGTACTTC. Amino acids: CASSLSWGRSSYEQYF.

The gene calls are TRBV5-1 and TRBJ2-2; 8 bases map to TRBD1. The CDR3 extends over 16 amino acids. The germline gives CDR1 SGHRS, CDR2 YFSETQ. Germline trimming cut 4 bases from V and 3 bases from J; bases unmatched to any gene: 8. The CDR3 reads CASSQRTGSDTGELFF. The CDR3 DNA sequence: TGCGCCAGCAGCCAACGGACAGGGTCGGACACCGGGGAGCTGTTTTTT.

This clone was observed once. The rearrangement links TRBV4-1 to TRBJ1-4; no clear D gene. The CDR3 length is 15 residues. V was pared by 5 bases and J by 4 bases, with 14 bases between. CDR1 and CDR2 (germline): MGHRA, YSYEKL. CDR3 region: CASSAEGTYNEKLFF. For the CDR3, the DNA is TGCGCCAGCAGCGCCGAGGGTACATATAATGAAAAACTGTTTTTT.

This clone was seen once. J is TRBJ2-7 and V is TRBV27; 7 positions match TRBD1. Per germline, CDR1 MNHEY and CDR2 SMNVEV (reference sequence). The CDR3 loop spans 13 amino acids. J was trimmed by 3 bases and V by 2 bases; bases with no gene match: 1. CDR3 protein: CASSLGDSYEQYF. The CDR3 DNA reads TGTGCCAGCAGTTTAGGGGACAGCTACGAGCAGTACTTC.

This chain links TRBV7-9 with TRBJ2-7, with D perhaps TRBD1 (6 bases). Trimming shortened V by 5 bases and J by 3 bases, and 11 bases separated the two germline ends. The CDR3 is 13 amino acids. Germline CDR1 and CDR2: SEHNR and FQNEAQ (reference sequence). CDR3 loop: CASSMGTFYEQYF. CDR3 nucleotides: TGTGCCAGCAGCATGGGGACATTCTACGAGCAGTACTTC.

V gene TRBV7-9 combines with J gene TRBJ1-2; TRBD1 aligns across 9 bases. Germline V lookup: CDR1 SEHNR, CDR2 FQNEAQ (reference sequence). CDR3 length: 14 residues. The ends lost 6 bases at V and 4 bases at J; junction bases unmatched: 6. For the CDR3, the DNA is TGTGCCAGCAGGGATACAGGGGGCAGCTATGGCTACACCTTC. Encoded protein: CASRDTGGSYGYTF. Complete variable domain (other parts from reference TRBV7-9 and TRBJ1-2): DTGVSQNPRHKITKRGQNVTFRCDPISEHNRLYWYRQTLGQGPEFLTYFQNEAQLEKSRLLSDRFSAERPKGSFSTLEIQRTEQGDSAMYLCASRDTGGSYGYTFGSGTRLTVV.

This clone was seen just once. The CDR3 coding sequence is TGTGCTAGTGGTTCAGACAGCATGAACACTGAAGCTTTCTTT. This gives the protein CASGSDSMNTEAFF. This chain joins TRBV12-5 and TRBJ1-1; tentative D call: TRBD1 (5 bases). V was shortened by 4 bases and J by 0 bases, with 9 bases between the two germline ends. The CDR3 extends over 14 amino acids. Germline V gene lookup returns CDR1 LGHNT and CDR2 FRNRAP.

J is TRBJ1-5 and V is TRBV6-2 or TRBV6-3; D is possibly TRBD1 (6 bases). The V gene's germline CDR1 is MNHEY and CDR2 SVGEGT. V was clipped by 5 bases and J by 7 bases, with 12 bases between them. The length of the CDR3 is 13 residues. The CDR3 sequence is CASSGRRGQPQHF. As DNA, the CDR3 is TGTGCCAGCAGTGGACGCAGGGGCCAGCCCCAGCATTTT.

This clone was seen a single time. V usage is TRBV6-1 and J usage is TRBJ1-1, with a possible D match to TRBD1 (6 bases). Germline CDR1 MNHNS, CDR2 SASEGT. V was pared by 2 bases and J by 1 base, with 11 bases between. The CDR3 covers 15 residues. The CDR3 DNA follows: TGTGCCAGCAGTGAACTAGACAGGAAGAACACTGAAGCTTTCTTT. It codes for CASSELDRKNTEAFF.

The CDR3 sequence is CASSPLSGGVAEAFF. The CDR3 DNA reads as TGTGCCAGCAGCCCTCTGTCAGGGGGCGTTGCTGAAGCTTTCTTT. The V and J genes are TRBV7-3 and TRBJ1-1; 8 bases align to TRBD1. V lost 5 bases to trimming and J lost 6 bases; unmatched junction nucleotides: 11. CDR3 size: 15 residues. Per germline, CDR1 SGHTA and CDR2 FQGTGA. The full variable domain, completed using reference TRBV7-3 and TRBJ1-1, is GAGVSQTPSNKVTEKGKYVELRCDPISGHTALYWYRQSLGQGPEFLIYFQGTGAADDSGLPNDRFFAVRPEGSVSTLKIQRTERGDSAVYLCASSPLSGGVAEAFFGQGTRLTVV.

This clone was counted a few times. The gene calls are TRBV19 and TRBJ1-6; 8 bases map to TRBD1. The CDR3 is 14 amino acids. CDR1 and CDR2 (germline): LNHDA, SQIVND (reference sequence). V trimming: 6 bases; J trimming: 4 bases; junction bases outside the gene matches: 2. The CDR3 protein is CASRDRGYNSPLHF. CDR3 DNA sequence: TGTGCCAGTAGAGACAGGGGATATAATTCACCCCTCCACTTT.

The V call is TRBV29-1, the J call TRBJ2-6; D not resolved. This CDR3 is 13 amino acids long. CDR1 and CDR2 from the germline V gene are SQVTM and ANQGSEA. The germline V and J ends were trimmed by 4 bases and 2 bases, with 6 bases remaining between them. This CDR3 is CSVVYTGANVLTF. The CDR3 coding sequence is TGCAGCGTTGTCTATACTGGGGCCAACGTCCTGACTTTC.

CDR3: CASSIYTEAFF. CDR3 nucleotide sequence: TGTGCCAGCAGTATCTACACTGAAGCTTTCTTT. The rearrangement links TRBV2 to TRBJ1-1; D gene uncertain. Trimming removed 5 bases at V and 3 bases at J, with 4 bases between. CDR1 is SNHLY, CDR2 FYNNEI, per germline. The CDR3 runs 11 residues.

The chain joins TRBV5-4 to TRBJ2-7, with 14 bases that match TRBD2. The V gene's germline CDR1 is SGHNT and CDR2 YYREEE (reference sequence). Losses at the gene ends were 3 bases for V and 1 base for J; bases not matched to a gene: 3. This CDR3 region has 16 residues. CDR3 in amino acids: CASSWGLAGESYEQYF. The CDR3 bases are TGTGCCAGCAGCTGGGGACTAGCGGGAGAATCCTACGAGCAGTACTTC.

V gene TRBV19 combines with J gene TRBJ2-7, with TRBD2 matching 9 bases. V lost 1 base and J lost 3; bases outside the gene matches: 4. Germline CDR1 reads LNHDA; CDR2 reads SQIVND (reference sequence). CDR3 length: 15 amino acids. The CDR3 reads CASSIGSGGFYEQYF. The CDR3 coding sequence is TGTGCCAGTAGTATAGGTAGCGGGGGATTCTACGAGCAGTACTTC. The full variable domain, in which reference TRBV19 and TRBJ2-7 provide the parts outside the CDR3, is DGGITQSPKYLFRKEGQNVTLSCEQNLNHDAMYWYRQDPGQGLRLIYYSQIVNDFQKGDIAEGYSVSREKKESFPLTVTSAQKNPTAFYLCASSIGSGGFYEQYFGPGTRLTVT.

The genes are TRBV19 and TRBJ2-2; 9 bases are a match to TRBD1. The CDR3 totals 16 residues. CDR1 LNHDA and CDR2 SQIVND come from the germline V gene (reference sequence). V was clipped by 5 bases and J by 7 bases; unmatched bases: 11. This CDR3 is CASSYDTGGLDGELFF. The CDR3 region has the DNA TGTGCCAGTAGTTATGATACAGGGGGCTTGGACGGGGAGCTGTTTTTT. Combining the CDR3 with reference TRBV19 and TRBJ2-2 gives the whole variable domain DGGITQSPKYLFRKEGQNVTLSCEQNLNHDAMYWYRQDPGQGLRLIYYSQIVNDFQKGDIAEGYSVSREKKESFPLTVTSAQKNPTAFYLCASSYDTGGLDGELFFGEGSRLTVL.

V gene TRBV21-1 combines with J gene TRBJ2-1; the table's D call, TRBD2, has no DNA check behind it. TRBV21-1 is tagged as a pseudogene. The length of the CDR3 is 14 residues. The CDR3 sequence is CASSTGYLNNEQFF. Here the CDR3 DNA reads TGTGCCAGCAGCACGGGGTACCTAAACAATGAGCAGTTCTTC.

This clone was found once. CDR3 nucleotide sequence: TGTGCCAGCAGTTACTCGGGGGGGAACACTGAAGCTTTCTTT. Translating gives CASSYSGGNTEAFF. The chain combines TRBV6-5 with TRBJ1-1, with D tentatively TRBD1 (5 bases). The germline gives CDR1 MNHEY, CDR2 SVGAGI. The CDR3 runs to 14 residues. V lost 0 bases and J lost 1, with 6 bases in between.

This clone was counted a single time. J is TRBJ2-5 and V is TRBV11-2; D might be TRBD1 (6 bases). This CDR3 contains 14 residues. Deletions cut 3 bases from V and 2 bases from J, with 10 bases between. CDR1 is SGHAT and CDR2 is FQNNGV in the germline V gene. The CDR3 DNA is TGTGCCAGCAGCTTTTTCAGGGGTCAAGAGACCCAGTACTTC. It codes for CASSFFRGQETQYF.

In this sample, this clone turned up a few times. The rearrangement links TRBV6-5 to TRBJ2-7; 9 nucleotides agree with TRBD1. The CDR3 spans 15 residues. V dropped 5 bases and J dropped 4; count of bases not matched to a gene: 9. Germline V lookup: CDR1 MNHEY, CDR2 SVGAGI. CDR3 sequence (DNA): TGTGCCAGCAGTCCGGACAGGGGTCGAACATACGAGCAGTACTTC. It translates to CASSPDRGRTYEQYF.

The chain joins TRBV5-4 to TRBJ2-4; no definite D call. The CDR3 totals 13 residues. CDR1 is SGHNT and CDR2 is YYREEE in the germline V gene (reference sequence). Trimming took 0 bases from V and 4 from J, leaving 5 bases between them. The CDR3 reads CASSLDRKNIQYF. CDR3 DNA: TGTGCCAGCAGCTTGGACAGAAAAAACATTCAGTACTTC.

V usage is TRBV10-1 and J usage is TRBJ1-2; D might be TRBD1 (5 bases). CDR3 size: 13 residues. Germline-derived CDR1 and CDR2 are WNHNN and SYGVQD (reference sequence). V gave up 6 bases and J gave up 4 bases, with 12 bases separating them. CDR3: CASSMDTSYGYTF. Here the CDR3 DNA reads TGCGCCAGCAGCATGGACACCTCCTATGGCTACACCTTC.

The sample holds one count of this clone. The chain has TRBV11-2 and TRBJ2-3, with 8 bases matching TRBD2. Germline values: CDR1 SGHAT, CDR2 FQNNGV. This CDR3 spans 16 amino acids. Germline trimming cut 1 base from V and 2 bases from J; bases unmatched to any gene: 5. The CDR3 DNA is TGTGCCAGCAGCTTAGGTGTAGCGGGACCCACAGATACGCAGTATTTT. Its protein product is CASSLGVAGPTDTQYF.

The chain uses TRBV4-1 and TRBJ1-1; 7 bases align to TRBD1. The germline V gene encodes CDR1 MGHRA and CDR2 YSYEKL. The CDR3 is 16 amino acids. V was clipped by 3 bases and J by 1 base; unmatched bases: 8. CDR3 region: CASSQRGLLGNTEAFF. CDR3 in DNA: TGCGCCAGCAGCCAGAGGGGGCTCCTGGGGAACACTGAAGCTTTCTTT.

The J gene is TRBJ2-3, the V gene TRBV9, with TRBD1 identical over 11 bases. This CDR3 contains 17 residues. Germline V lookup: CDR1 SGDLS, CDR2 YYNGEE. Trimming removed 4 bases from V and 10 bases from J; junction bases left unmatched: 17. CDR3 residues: CASSSYGTGGQKLAQYF. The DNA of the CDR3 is TGTGCCAGCAGCTCCTACGGGACAGGGGGACAAAAGCTCGCGCAGTATTTT.

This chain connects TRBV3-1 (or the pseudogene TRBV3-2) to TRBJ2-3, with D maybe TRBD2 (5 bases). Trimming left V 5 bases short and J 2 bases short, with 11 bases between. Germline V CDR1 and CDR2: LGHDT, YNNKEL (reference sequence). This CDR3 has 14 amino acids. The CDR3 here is CASSGSTPTDTQYF. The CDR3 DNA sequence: TGTGCCAGCAGCGGGAGTACGCCCACAGATACGCAGTATTTT.